These T cell receptor beta chains were read from a single sample in a study of T cells in tuberculosis. Profiled with immunoSEQ multiplex PCR; TCRdb holds only in-frame clones, not every one. Of over 35,000 clones listed, nearly 97% are singletons. Sequenced input: PBMCs. The receptors stem from a donor aged 5-35 years with latent tuberculosis or without tuberculosis infection. Both conserved end residues are part of each CDR3. The D gene is left open where the match is weak. Where a row states a size, it is once, few, many or the class of an expanded clone; other rows omit it.

TRBJ2-3	TRBD2	.	TRBV11-1	CASSPGASGGARDTQYF	TGTGCCAGCAGCCCAGGGGCTAGCGGGGGGGCCCGAGATACGCAGTATTTT
TRBJ2-3	TRBD1	.	TRBV11-3	CASSPNTGTGGDTQYF	TGTGCCAGCAGCCCTAACACCGGGACAGGAGGCGATACGCAGTATTTT
TRBJ1-1	.	.	TRBV6-1	CASTAYMTGEAFF	TGTGCCAGCACCGCTTATATGACAGGTGAAGCTTTCTTT
TRBJ1-2	TRBD1	.	TRBV28	CASTRDRANGYTF	TGTGCCAGCACCCGAGACAGGGCGAATGGCTACACCTTC
TRBJ1-3	.	once	TRBV18	CASSPEGHGNTIYF	TGTGCCAGCTCACCAGAAGGACATGGAAACACCATATATTTT
TRBJ2-7	.	.	TRBV6-1	CASSEVTTGGDEQYF	TGTGCCAGCAGTGAAGTTACGACTGGAGGGGACGAGCAGTACTTC
TRBJ2-1	TRBD2	.	TRBV28	CASSPTSGLSYNEQFF	TGTGCCAGCAGTCCGACTAGCGGACTCTCCTACAATGAGCAGTTCTTC
TRBJ2-3	TRBD2	.	TRBV7-2	CASSSGGGTDTQYF	TGTGCCAGCAGCTCGGGCGGGGGTACAGATACGCAGTATTTT
TRBJ2-5	.	.	TRBV4-1	CASSQGGGMRETQYF	TGCGCCAGCAGCCAAGGGGGGGGCATGCGAGAGACCCAGTACTTC
TRBJ1-1	TRBD1	.	TRBV5-4	CASSWGQGNTEAFF	TGTGCCAGCAGCTGGGGACAGGGGAACACTGAAGCTTTCTTT
TRBJ1-5	.	.	TRBV11-2	CASSLSGDINQPQHF	TGTGCCAGCAGCTTGAGTGGGGACATCAATCAGCCCCAGCATTTT
TRBJ2-7	TRBD1	.	TRBV2	CASNLRDRGFYEQYF	TGTGCCAGCAACCTCCGGGACAGGGGGTTCTACGAGCAGTACTTC
TRBJ1-3	.	.	TRBV15	CATEGLRGNTIYF	TGTGCCACCGAGGGCCTCCGGGGAAACACCATATATTTT
TRBJ1-5	TRBD1	.	TRBV5-4	CASSLGGTDNQPQHF	TGTGCCAGCAGCTTGGGGGGGACAGATAATCAGCCCCAGCATTTT
TRBJ2-7	TRBD1	.	TRBV11-2	CASSLVSGGESYEQYF	TGTGCCAGCAGCTTAGTTTCAGGGGGCGAATCCTACGAGCAGTACTTC
TRBJ1-1	TRBD1	.	TRBV7-9	CASSKTGTGEAFF	TGTGCCAGCAGTAAGACCGGGACAGGTGAAGCTTTCTTT
TRBJ2-3	TRBD2	.	TRBV19	CASSMSATSGGVTDTQYF	TGTGCCAGTAGTATGTCGGCGACTAGCGGGGGGGTGACAGATACGCAGTATTTT
TRBJ2-5	.	.	TRBV7-2	CASSLGGVLPLAGETQYF	TGTGCCAGCAGCTTAGGCGGCGTCCTCCCACTCGCCGGGGAGACCCAGTACTTC
TRBJ2-7	.	.	TRBV15	CATSRDTLRGAREQYF	TGTGCCACCAGCAGAGATACCCTACGGGGGGCGAGAGAGCAGTACTTC
TRBJ2-5	.	.	TRBV18	CASSPNVSQETQYF	TGTGCCAGCTCACCCAATGTTTCCCAGGAGACCCAGTACTTC
TRBJ2-5	.	.	TRBV30	CAWSGGGETQYF	TGTGCCTGGAGTGGCGGGGGCGAGACCCAGTACTTC
TRBJ2-5	TRBD2	.	TRBV9	CASSVSGGQETQYF	TGTGCCAGCAGCGTTAGCGGGGGCCAAGAGACCCAGTACTTC
TRBJ1-6	.	.	TRBV9	CASSVEGLNNSPLHF	TGTGCCAGCAGCGTAGAAGGACTCAATAATTCACCCCTCCACTTT
TRBJ2-5	.	.	TRBV7-9	CASSLEIREETQYF	TGTGCCAGCAGCTTAGAAATCAGGGAAGAGACCCAGTACTTC
TRBJ2-6	.	.	TRBV19	CASMEGAGANVLTF	TGTGCCAGTATGGAGGGCGCCGGGGCCAACGTCCTGACTTTC
TRBJ2-3	TRBD1	.	TRBV18	CASSSIRTGRNTDTQYF	TGTGCCAGCTCATCTATTCGGACAGGGAGGAACACAGATACGCAGTATTTT
TRBJ1-1	.	.	TRBV2	CASSVAGTTEAFF	TGTGCCAGCAGTGTGGCTGGGACAACTGAAGCTTTCTTT
TRBJ2-2	.	.	TRBV11-2	CASSFTAKSVPGELFF	TGTGCCAGCAGCTTTACAGCTAAGAGTGTCCCCGGGGAGCTGTTTTTT
TRBJ2-2	.	.	TRBV27	CASSLGPNTGELFF	TGTGCCAGCTCCCTTGGGCCGAACACCGGGGAGCTGTTTTTT
TRBJ2-6	.	.	TRBV30	CAWSLAGSGANVLTF	TGTGCCTGGAGTCTCGCCGGCTCTGGGGCCAACGTCCTGACTTTC
TRBJ2-3	TRBD2	.	TRBV27	CASSLSALAGGRSTDTQYF	TGTGCCAGCAGTTTATCGGCGTTAGCGGGGGGCCGGAGCACAGATACGCAGTATTTT
TRBJ1-1	.	.	TRBV2	CASTSGGGGTEAFF	TGTGCCAGCACCTCAGGCGGGGGCGGGACTGAAGCTTTCTTT
TRBJ2-5	TRBD2	.	TRBV29-1	CSVVIGGGVPTETQYF	TGCAGCGTTGTTATCGGCGGGGGGGTCCCGACGGAGACCCAGTACTTC
TRBJ1-2	.	.	TRBV7-3	CASSLRLGGGFYGYTF	TGTGCCAGCAGCTTAAGGCTCGGGGGAGGATTCTATGGCTACACCTTC
TRBJ1-2	.	.	TRBV28	CASSLSGAPYGYTF	TGTGCCAGCAGTTTGTCAGGGGCGCCCTATGGCTACACCTTC
TRBJ1-3	.	.	TRBV6-1	CASSEVSGRAFSGNTIYF	TGTGCCAGCAGTGAAGTGTCGGGCAGGGCGTTCTCTGGAAACACCATATATTTT
TRBJ1-2	TRBD1	.	TRBV20-1	CSGGTGNGYTF	TGCAGTGGTGGGACAGGGAACGGCTACACCTTC
TRBJ1-2	.	.	TRBV30	CAWSVPWWEGYYGYTF	TGTGCCTGGAGTGTACCTTGGTGGGAGGGCTACTATGGCTACACCTTC
TRBJ1-6	TRBD1	.	TRBV7-9	CASSLGSGTGPNSPLHF	TGTGCCAGCAGCTTAGGCTCCGGGACAGGCCCAAATTCACCCCTCCACTTT
TRBJ2-7	TRBD1	.	TRBV7-9	CASSHEQGKQYF	TGTGCCAGCAGCCACGAACAGGGGAAGCAGTACTTC